A single sample gave rise to the 9 T cell receptor beta chains below, sequenced in a study of shared clonotypes between healthy human individuals. TCRdb's table, derived via immunoSEQ multiplex PCR, lists solely in-frame clones and lacks some. The table records hundreds of thousands of clones, roughly 77% of them present only once. What was sequenced was PBMCs. Every receptor here comes from a woman aged 40-49 years in good health. Some clones in this sample may be carry-over from other donors' samples.

Notes on this clone: A much larger clone differs by one base, so this may be a read error. This is likely a read error, given that the CDR3 carries no conserved phenylalanine or tryptophan at its end. This chain links TRBV28 with TRBJ2-7; 10 nucleotides line up with TRBD2. Germline V gene sequence: CDR1 MDHEN, CDR2 SYDVKM. The V segment lost 6 bases and the J segment 3 bases; nucleotides outside the gene matches: 23. The CDR3 sequence is 20 residues long. The CDR3: CASSALPGGSRGLASYEQYL. In DNA, the CDR3 is TGTGCCAGCAGCGCCCTTCCAGGGGGCTCTAGGGGACTAGCGAGCTACGAGCAGTACCTC.

V usage is TRBV5-4 and J usage is TRBJ2-7; 10 bases align to TRBD2. CDR3 length: 19 residues. Germline V gene sequence: CDR1 SGHNT, CDR2 YYREEE (reference sequence). Trimming took 0 bases from V and 3 from J; bases not matched to a gene: 15. CDR3 region: CASSLDGPVSGRVHYEQYF. Here the CDR3 DNA reads TGTGCCAGCAGCTTGGACGGCCCTGTAAGCGGGAGGGTCCACTACGAGCAGTACTTC. Looking up the rest from reference TRBV5-4 and TRBJ2-7 gives the full variable domain: ETGVTQSPTHLIKTRGQQVTLRCSSQSGHNTVSWYQQALGQGPQFIFQYYREEENGRGNFPPRFSGLQFPNYSSELNVNALELDDSALYLCASSLDGPVSGRVHYEQYFGPGTRLTVT.

The rearrangement links TRBV28 to TRBJ2-3; 11 bases agree with TRBD2. Per the germline V gene, CDR1 is MDHEN and CDR2 is SYDVKM. The CDR3 consists of 17 residues. V shed 5 bases, J shed 6 bases, and the junction held 13 bases outside the gene matches. The chain's CDR3 is CASSGSGLAAPQDTQYF. The CDR3 DNA reads TGTGCCAGCAGTGGCTCGGGACTAGCGGCACCTCAGGATACGCAGTATTTT.

The J gene is TRBJ1-1, the V gene TRBV28; 8 bases fit TRBD1. This CDR3 region has 13 residues. V shed 6 bases and J 4 bases; nucleotides not matched to a gene: 4. CDR1 MDHEN and CDR2 SYDVKM come from the germline V gene. CDR3 coding DNA: TGTGCCAGCAGAACGACAGGGGCCACTGAAGCTTTCTTT. This encodes CASRTTGATEAFF. The whole variable domain, filled in from reference TRBV28 and TRBJ1-1, reads DVKVTQSSRYLVKRTGEKVFLECVQDMDHENMFWYRQDPGLGLRLIYFSYDVKMKEKGDIPEGYSVSREKKERFSLILESASTNQTSMYLCASRTTGATEAFFGQGTRLTVV.

There are a few counts of this clone. The CDR3 protein is CASSQDTHQPQHF. In nucleotides, the CDR3 is TGTGCCAGCAGCCAAGACACCCATCAGCCCCAGCATTTT. The chain combines TRBV4-2 with TRBJ1-5; D is undetermined. CDR3 length: 13 amino acids. Looked up from germline, CDR1 is LGHNA and CDR2 is YNFKEQ. Trimming left V 0 bases short and J 5 bases short, with 5 bases between.

The chain has TRBV18 and TRBJ2-7; D is possibly TRBD2 (6 bases). The V gene lost 0 bases and the J gene lost 0 bases, with 12 bases spanning the gap. CDR3 length: 16 amino acids. The germline gives CDR1 KGHSH, CDR2 LQKENI. CDR3 loop: CASSPPTAAGSYEQYF. DNA of the CDR3: TGTGCCAGCTCACCACCAACCGCAGCGGGCTCCTACGAGCAGTACTTC.

The chain links TRBV4-2 to TRBJ2-2, with 11 bases fitting TRBD2. Germline-derived CDR1 and CDR2 are LGHNA and YNFKEQ. J lost 7 bases, V lost 4 bases, and 17 bases had no gene match. CDR3 size: 19 residues. CDR3 nucleotides: TGTGCCAGCAGCCCTAAAGGGGCTAGCGGGAGGAAGTGGGTCGGGGAGCTGTTTTTT. Translation: CASSPKGASGRKWVGELFF.

This clone was seen just once. This chain connects TRBV5-1 to TRBJ2-3; D assignment may be TRBD1 or TRBD2 (5 bases each). Per germline, CDR1 SGHRS and CDR2 YFSETQ. The CDR3 length is 14 residues. Trimming shortened V by 2 bases and J by 2 bases, and 9 bases separated the two germline ends. CDR3 sequence (DNA): TGCGCCAGCAGCTTCGGGGCGGACACAGATACGCAGTATTTT. Residues: CASSFGADTDTQYF.

The CDR3 region is CASSRTGSTDTQYF. CDR3 sequence (DNA): TGTGCCAGTAGTAGGACAGGGAGCACAGATACGCAGTATTTT. The chain couples TRBV19 to TRBJ2-3; TRBD1 matches 8 bases. Germline CDR1 and CDR2: LNHDA and SQIVND (reference sequence). The CDR3 sequence is 14 residues long. J lost 0 bases, V lost 4 bases, and 0 bases had no gene match.